This record concerns one T cell receptor (beta chain) sequence. Its antigen is unidentified. The table came from immunoSEQ multiplex PCR; TCRdb's copy has only in-frame clones and leaves some out. The sample has 160,000 or so clones; approximately 90% are singletons. The source of the sample is a study of T cell responses to AZD1222 COVID-19 vaccine. Background on the study: Second-dose recipients at about 4 or about 12 weeks were treated as one pooled group.

General study points: At baseline, seropositivity was found in only a handful of AZD1222 recipients. Donors were largely white British and mainly female; clonal diversity was possibly underestimated. The study found vaccine-associated CD4 TCRs spanning spike, dominant at 160-218 and 743-854.

Trimming pared 4 bases from V and 0 bases from J, leaving 13 bases between. The CDR3 extends over 17 amino acids. Per the germline V gene, CDR1 is ENHRY and CDR2 is SYGVKD. The rearrangement uses TRBV10-3 and TRBJ2-6, with D maybe TRBD1 (6 bases). The sample consisted of peripheral blood, taken on day 0 of AZD1222 vaccination. The receptor comes from an adult in good health. The CDR3 is CAISAATGSSGANVLTF. CDR3 nucleotides: TGTGCCATCAGTGCCGCCACAGGGAGCTCTGGGGCCAACGTCCTGACTTTC.